This T cell receptor beta chain is drawn from a study of vaccination effects on CD4 cells after COVID-19. Germline V gene lookup returns CDR1 SNHLY and CDR2 FYNNEI. The CDR3 runs to 15 residues. Trimming took 2 bases from V and 8 from J, leaving 16 bases between them. Details on this clone: Its antigen is unidentified.

The protocol was immunoSEQ multiplex PCR, while the TCRdb copy is restricted to in-frame clones and leaves out a portion. The data contain 20,000 to 25,000 clones, around 72% of them singletons. ViraFEST expansion of antigen-specific CD4+ T cells with viral peptide pools preceded sequencing. When around 10 days of culture had elapsed, CD4+ T cells were isolated. Nucleocapsid antibody tests were negative, and the vaccine recipients had no prior SARS-CoV-2 infection. The clonotype comes from a human donor who received a COVID-19 vaccine. The input for sequencing was CD4+ T cells from PBMCs cultured with HCoV-NL63 spike peptides, taken before COVID-19 vaccination. The chain employs TRBV2 and TRBJ2-1; TRBD2 might be the D (6 bases). The CDR3 DNA reads TGTGCCAGCAGTGAATTGGAGGGCAATAGTCATGAGCAGTTCTTC. Its translation: CASSELEGNSHEQFF.